A selection of T cell receptor beta chains follows, all from one sample in a study of blood T cell repertoires in COVID-19. The assay was immunoSEQ multiplex PCR, and TCRdb's table has in-frame clones only and misses some. Of hundreds of thousands of clones detected, roughly 84% appear once; the ten largest clones hold 25% to 35%. Sequenced material: peripheral blood. These receptors were taken from a man between 35 and 55 years old with acute or convalescent COVID-19. The CDR3 runs from the conserved cysteine through the conserved F or W. D genes are given only for firm matches. A row's size may be missing; if present it is once, few, many or a size class.

v_gene	j_gene	abundance	d_gene	CDR3nt	CDR3aa
TRBV14	TRBJ2-1	many	TRBD2	TGTGCCAGCAGCCAAGCCTTGGGACTAGCGGGAAGCAATGAGCAGTTCTTC	CASSQALGLAGSNEQFF
TRBV6-5	TRBJ2-5	NA	NA	TGTGCCAGTTTTCTAGGGGCGGCTGGGGACCAGTACTTC	CASFLGAAGDQYF
TRBV7-8	TRBJ2-1	once	NA	TGTGCCAGCAGCTGGCTGCTCAATGAGCAGTTCTTC	CASSWLLNEQFF
TRBV7-2	TRBJ1-1	NA	NA	TGTGCCAGTAAGGAGGGGCTTAACACTGAAGCTTTCTTT	CASKEGLNTEAFF
TRBV2	TRBJ2-2	NA	TRBD2	TGTGCCAGCAGTGCACTAGCGGGGAACACCGGGGAGCTGTTTTTT	CASSALAGNTGELFF
TRBV19	TRBJ1-5	NA	NA	TGTGCCAGTATCCCGGGGGGCGGTAGCAATCAGCCCCAGCATTTT	CASIPGGGSNQPQHF
TRBV7-9	TRBJ2-1	NA	TRBD2	TGTGCCAGCAGCTTAGCGGCCGGTAGCGGGGGTGCCAATGAGCAGTTCTTC	CASSLAAGSGGANEQFF
TRBV3-1/TRBV3-2	TRBJ1-2	NA	NA	TGTGCCAGCAGCCCAAGCCCAGGGATGGGTGGCTACACCTTC	CASSPSPGMGGYTF
TRBV30	TRBJ2-1	once	NA	TGTGCCTGGAGTGTACGGAGGGAGTCGTACAATGAGCAGTTCTTC	CAWSVRRESYNEQFF
TRBV9	TRBJ2-3	NA	NA	TGTGCCAGCAGCGTAGCTCTACGGGTTAGCACAGATACGCAGTATTTT	CASSVALRVSTDTQYF
TRBV3-1/TRBV3-2	TRBJ1-1	NA	NA	TGTGCCAGCACCCCAAGCCTCATGAACACTGAAGCTTTCTTT	CASTPSLMNTEAFF
TRBV6-1	TRBJ2-5	NA	TRBD2	TGTGCCAGCAGTGAAGCTCCTTTGACAACGGGGGGTTTGACCCAGTACTTC	CASSEAPLTTGGLTQYF
TRBV5-1	TRBJ1-2	NA	NA	TGCGCCAGCAGCTTAGGAGACAGCCACTATGGCTACACCTTC	CASSLGDSHYGYTF
TRBV5-6	TRBJ1-2	NA	NA	TGTGCCAGCAGCCGCGGGCCTCTGGGTACGGGCTACACCTTC	CASSRGPLGTGYTF
TRBV5-1	TRBJ1-6	few	NA	TGCGCCAGCAGCACCGGGGGAGTGAGTAATTCACCCCTCCACTTT	CASSTGGVSNSPLHF
TRBV3-1/TRBV3-2	TRBJ1-4	NA	NA	TGTGCCAGCAGCCGATATCGGGGTGAAAAACTGTTTTTT	CASSRYRGEKLFF
TRBV6-2/TRBV6-3	TRBJ2-3	NA	TRBD2	TGTGCCAGCAGCTCCGGACTAGCGGGAGTCCGAACAGATACGCAGTATTTT	CASSSGLAGVRTDTQYF
TRBV4-1	TRBJ1-2	NA	TRBD1	TGCGCCAGCAGTCGGACAGGGGGAACTAACTATGGCTACACCTTC	CASSRTGGTNYGYTF
TRBV5-1	TRBJ1-5	NA	NA	TGCGCCAGCAGCTTGGACGGGGGGAATCAGCCCCAGCATTTT	CASSLDGGNQPQHF
TRBV19	TRBJ1-1	few	NA	TGTGCCAGTAGTATTATGGGGGGCACTGAAGCTTTCTTT	CASSIMGGTEAFF
TRBV7-2	TRBJ2-2	NA	NA	TGTGCCAGCAGCTTTATTTCGAACACCGGGGAGCTGTTTTTT	CASSFISNTGELFF
TRBV7-9	TRBJ1-2	NA	NA	TGTGCCAGCAGCTTTTTCGGGGGTAATTATGGCTACACCTTC	CASSFFGGNYGYTF
TRBV20-1	TRBJ2-7	NA	NA	TGCAGTGCTGGGGGACTGTACGAGCAGTACTTC	CSAGGLYEQYF
TRBV27	TRBJ2-7	NA	TRBD2	TGTGCCAGCAGTTCCTTAGCGGGAGGTCTCTACGAGCAGTACTTC	CASSSLAGGLYEQYF
TRBV2	TRBJ1-2	NA	NA	TGTGCCAGCAGTTCGGACACTTTCTATGGCTACACCTTC	CASSSDTFYGYTF
TRBV18	TRBJ2-1	NA	TRBD1	TGTGCCAGCTCACCACTCCAGGGGGCTGAAAATGAGCAGTTCTTC	CASSPLQGAENEQFF
TRBV5-1	TRBJ1-2	NA	TRBD1	TGCGCCAGCAGCCCCCGGGACAGAAGTAACTATGGCTACACCTTC	CASSPRDRSNYGYTF
TRBV7-7	TRBJ2-7	NA	TRBD2	TGTGCCAGCAGCGAAAGCGGGAGGATCAACGAGCAGTACTTC	CASSESGRINEQYF
TRBV5-1	TRBJ2-1	NA	TRBD1	TGCGCCAGCAGCAGGGGGCGGACACCTTCCTACAATGAGCAGTTCTTC	CASSRGRTPSYNEQFF
TRBV7-2	TRBJ2-7	NA	NA	TGTGCCAGCAGCTTAGCGTGGGACAATTCCTACGAGCAGTACTTC	CASSLAWDNSYEQYF
TRBV6-2/TRBV6-3	TRBJ2-1	NA	TRBD2	TGTGCCAGCAGTTACCCAGGACTAGCGGGACCCTTATCTAATGAGCAGTTCTTC	CASSYPGLAGPLSNEQFF
TRBV4-3	TRBJ2-1	NA	TRBD2	TGCGCCAGCAGCCAAAGGTTTCTCCTAGCGGGAGGGCCTGCGGGCTCCTACAATGAGCAGTTCTTC	CASSQRFLLAGGPAGSYNEQFF
TRBV5-1	TRBJ2-3	NA	NA	TGCGCCAGCTGGTCGACAACAGATACGCAGTATTTT	CASWSTTDTQYF
TRBV29-1	TRBJ2-7	NA	NA	TGCAGCGTTGAAGATTCCGCAGGGTCTTTTACCTACGAGCAGTACTTC	CSVEDSAGSFTYEQYF
TRBV19	TRBJ2-7	few	TRBD1	TGTGCCAGTAGTTCCGGGACAGGGGCCGGCTACGAGCAGTACTTC	CASSSGTGAGYEQYF
TRBV7-2	TRBJ1-1	NA	NA	TGTGCCAGCAGCTTACTGGGCGAATTTAACACTGAAGCTTTCTTT	CASSLLGEFNTEAFF
TRBV10-1	TRBJ2-2	few	TRBD2	TGCGCCAGCAGTGAGAGGGCGGGAGCCTCTGGGGAGCTGTTTTTT	CASSERAGASGELFF
TRBV2	TRBJ2-3	NA	NA	TGTGCCAGCAGTGACAGGAGCACAGATACGCAGTATTTT	CASSDRSTDTQYF
TRBV5-4	TRBJ2-7	NA	TRBD1	TGTGCCAGCAGCTTGGGAGGGGGCGGATACGAGCAGTACTTC	CASSLGGGGYEQYF
TRBV30	TRBJ1-3	few	NA	TGTGCCTGGAGTGTATCTGGGGGGAACACCATATATTTT	CAWSVSGGNTIYF
TRBV10-2	TRBJ1-2	NA	TRBD1	TGCGCCAGCAGTGGTAGGGGACAGGGAGTCTATGGCTACACCTTC	CASSGRGQGVYGYTF
TRBV19	TRBJ2-1	NA	TRBD2	TGTGCCAGTAGTTTAGGGGGGACTAGCGGATACAATGAGCAGTTCTTC	CASSLGGTSGYNEQFF
TRBV7-2	TRBJ1-1	NA	NA	TGTGCCAGCAGCTTGGGGGGGGGCATCAGGCACACTGAAGCTTTCTTT	CASSLGGGIRHTEAFF
TRBV12-3/TRBV12-4	TRBJ2-1	NA	TRBD1	TGTGCCAGCAGCCCAGGGACAGCCGATGAGCAGTTCTTC	CASSPGTADEQFF
TRBV7-2	TRBJ1-4	once	NA	TGTGCCAGCAGCTCCGACTCCGGGGCTAATGAAAAACTGTTTTTT	CASSSDSGANEKLFF
TRBV4-1	TRBJ2-7	once	NA	TGCGCCAGCAGCCAAGAATTCGGACATCGCTCCTACGAGCAGTACTTC	CASSQEFGHRSYEQYF
TRBV11-2	TRBJ2-2	once	NA	TGTGCCAGCAGCTTAGCGCTGCGGACCGGGGAGCTGTTTTTT	CASSLALRTGELFF
TRBV30	TRBJ1-1	once	TRBD1	TGTGCCTGGAGCCAGGGGGCCGACACTGAAGCTTTCTTT	CAWSQGADTEAFF
TRBV3-1/TRBV3-2	TRBJ2-7	NA	TRBD2	TGTGCCAGCCGCCTAGCGGGAGTGTACGAGCAGTACTTC	CASRLAGVYEQYF
TRBV9	TRBJ1-3	NA	NA	TGTGCCAGCAGCGTAGTTCCAGGGCCGGCTGGAAACACCATATATTTT	CASSVVPGPAGNTIYF
TRBV4-1	TRBJ2-7	few	TRBD1	TGCGCCAGCAGCCAAGAGGGACAGGGCCCCTACGAGCAGTACTTC	CASSQEGQGPYEQYF
TRBV6-5	TRBJ1-1	NA	NA	TGTGCCAGCTCATACGGGGGCACTGAAGCTTTCTTT	CASSYGGTEAFF
TRBV2	TRBJ2-7	NA	TRBD2	TGTGCCAGCAGTGCGAGTAGCGGGTCCTACGAGCAGTACTTC	CASSASSGSYEQYF